These 24 T cell receptor beta chains came from one sample sequenced in a study of blood T cell repertoires in COVID-19. Here immunoSEQ multiplex PCR was the method, and the copy in TCRdb shows in-frame clones only, minus some. The data show fewer than 250,000 clones, with approximately 90% seen just once and approximately 0.9% held by the top ten. The sequenced sample was PBMCs or T cells enriched from blood (not recorded which). These receptors were taken from a man between 45 and 60 years old who had been exposed to COVID-19.

This clone was observed once. This sequence joins TRBV3-1 (or the pseudogene TRBV3-2) and TRBJ2-5, with 10 bases matching TRBD2. The trim removed 7 bases at V and 1 base at J, leaving 12 bases unmatched. This CDR3 region has 17 residues. Germline CDR1 is LGHDT and CDR2 is YNNKEL (reference sequence). In DNA form, the CDR3 reads TGTGCCAGCACCCGAGGGTATAGCGGGAGGCTCCAAGAGACCCAGTACTTC. Its protein product is CASTRGYSGRLQETQYF.

The chain couples TRBV7-2 to TRBJ1-6; tentative D call: TRBD1 (5 bases). Germline CDR1 and CDR2: SGHTA and FQGNSA. CDR3 length: 14 amino acids. V was cut by 1 base and J by 10 bases, with 11 bases left in between. CDR3 DNA: TGTGCCAGCAGCTTAGTGCCAGGGAACTCACCCCTCCACTTT. Translation gives CASSLVPGNSPLHF.

The rearrangement links TRBV5-1 to TRBJ1-2; D may be TRBD1 (6 bases). V was cut by 4 bases and J by 1 base, with 11 bases left in between. The germline V gene has CDR1 SGHRS and CDR2 YFSETQ. This CDR3 has 14 amino acids. The CDR3, as DNA: TGCGCCAGCAGCAGGACAGCCGATAACTATGGCTACACCTTC. Amino acids: CASSRTADNYGYTF.

The rearrangement links TRBV28 to TRBJ2-7, with a weak D call TRBD1 (5 bases). V lost 2 bases and J lost 3, with 11 bases in between. This CDR3 is built from 14 residues. The germline CDR1 and CDR2 sequences are MDHEN and SYDVKM. Here the CDR3 reads CASSLNGHIYEQYF. The CDR3 DNA sequence: TGTGCCAGCAGTTTAAACGGACATATCTACGAGCAGTACTTC.

The chain links TRBV9 to TRBJ2-7; a weak D match, TRBD1 (6 bases). The CDR3 totals 14 residues. V lost 4 bases and J lost 2, with 13 bases in between. Germline V gives CDR1 SGDLS, CDR2 YYNGEE. The CDR3 reads CASSSRQVPYEQYF. CDR3 coding DNA: TGTGCCAGCAGCTCTAGACAGGTTCCCTACGAGCAGTACTTC.

CDR3 region: CASGLGQGARDIQYF. The CDR3 DNA reads as TGTGCTAGTGGTTTGGGACAGGGGGCTCGGGACATTCAGTACTTC. The chain combines TRBV12-5 with TRBJ2-4; 10 nucleotides align to TRBD1. The CDR3 runs 15 residues. Germline V lookup: CDR1 LGHNT, CDR2 FRNRAP. V lost 1 base and J lost 8; bases outside the gene matches: 5.

This rearrangement joins TRBV25-1 to TRBJ1-2; 8 nucleotides agree with TRBD1. This CDR3 has 16 amino acids. V gave up 1 base and J gave up 2 bases; unmatched junction bases: 6. CDR1 is MGHDK and CDR2 is SYGVNS in the germline V gene. The CDR3 DNA reads as TGTGCCAGCAGTGAATGGACAGGGTCCCACAACTATGGCTACACCTTC. This sequence encodes CASSEWTGSHNYGYTF.

This clone was detected once. The chain has TRBV6-5 and TRBJ1-2; 8 positions agree with TRBD1. The germline CDR1 and CDR2 sequences are MNHEY and SVGAGI. With 0 bases clipped from V and 8 bases from J, the junction kept 11 bases outside the gene matches. This CDR3 is 16 amino acids long. In DNA, the CDR3 is TGTGCCAGCAGTTACTCGCGGGCAGGGGGCTTACGGGGCTACACCTTC. It codes for CASSYSRAGGLRGYTF.

This clone showed up just a few times. The chain uses TRBV19 and TRBJ1-2, with a tentative D call TRBD1 (6 bases). CDR1 and CDR2 from the germline V gene are LNHDA and SQIVND (reference sequence). The CDR3 sequence is 15 residues long. V shed 3 bases and J shed 2 bases, with 13 bases lying between them. DNA of the CDR3: TGTGCCAGTAGTATTTGGGAAGGGGGAAACTATGGCTACACCTTC. Encoded protein: CASSIWEGGNYGYTF.

The chain combines TRBV3-1 (or the pseudogene TRBV3-2) with TRBJ1-5; TRBD1 might be the D (5 bases). CDR1 and CDR2 (germline): LGHDT, YNNKEL (reference sequence). Trimming took off 4 bases at V and 4 bases at J, with 8 bases between the two ends. The CDR3 length is 13 residues. CDR3 sequence: CASSPGGNQPQHF. CDR3 DNA sequence: TGTGCCAGCAGCCCCGGGGGGAATCAGCCCCAGCATTTT.

The V call is TRBV3-1 (or the pseudogene TRBV3-2), the J call TRBJ1-6; 10 bases agree with TRBD1. This CDR3 has 16 residues. V was clipped by 4 bases and J by 9 bases; unmatched bases: 9. Germline V gives CDR1 LGHDT, CDR2 YNNKEL (reference sequence). The CDR3 bases are TGTGCCAGCAGCCTGGTGACAGGGGGCTTCATTTCACCCCTCCACTTT. This codes for CASSLVTGGFISPLHF.

The chain joins TRBV25-1 to TRBJ1-5; TRBD1 might be the D (6 bases). The CDR3 totals 15 residues. Looked up from germline, CDR1 is MGHDK and CDR2 is SYGVNS. V shed 7 bases and J shed 4 bases, with 17 bases lying between them. The CDR3 coding sequence is TGTGCCAGCACTAGTGGAGGCAGGGGAAATCAGCCCCAGCATTTT. Translation: CASTSGGRGNQPQHF.

This chain joins TRBV29-1 and TRBJ2-7; TRBD1 is a possible D gene (6 bases). This CDR3 comprises 14 residues. Germline assignment: CDR1 SQVTM and CDR2 ANQGSEA. Trimming pared 6 bases from V and 0 bases from J, leaving 15 bases between. The CDR3 sequence is CSVILATGSYEQYF. CDR3 DNA: TGCAGCGTCATCCTCGCGACAGGCTCCTACGAGCAGTACTTC.

CDR3 DNA: TGTGCCAGCAGTGAACAGGGGGCGAATGGGGAGCTGTTTTTT. Translation gives CASSEQGANGELFF. The chain uses TRBV6-1 and TRBJ2-2, with TRBD1 matching 8 bases. CDR1 is MNHNS and CDR2 is SASEGT in the germline V gene. Germline trimming cut 2 bases from V and 8 bases from J; bases unmatched to any gene: 4. This CDR3 has 14 residues.

This rearrangement joins TRBV7-8 to TRBJ2-1; 11 nucleotides line up with TRBD2. With 5 bases clipped from V and 6 bases from J, the junction kept 12 bases outside the gene matches. The CDR3 has 17 residues. CDR1 and CDR2 from the germline V gene are SGHVS and FQNEAQ. CDR3 amino acids: CASSLGLAGKGVNEQFF. CDR3 nucleotide sequence: TGTGCCAGCAGCCTCGGACTAGCGGGCAAGGGCGTCAATGAGCAGTTCTTC.

This clone was observed a single time. This chain joins TRBV19 and TRBJ2-1; perhaps TRBD1 as D (6 bases). CDR3 length: 15 residues. V lost 2 bases to trimming and J lost 2 bases, with 10 bases between them. Germline assignment: CDR1 LNHDA and CDR2 SQIVND (reference sequence). The CDR3 DNA reads as TGTGCCAGTAGTATACGGGACATGGCCTACAATGAGCAGTTCTTC. This encodes CASSIRDMAYNEQFF.

The V call is TRBV15, the J call TRBJ2-3; TRBD1 is a possible D gene (5 bases). V was cut by 0 bases and J by 4 bases, with 17 bases left in between. CDR3 length: 17 amino acids. CDR1 and CDR2 (germline): LNHNV, YYDKDF (reference sequence). The CDR3 coding sequence is TGTGCCACCAGCAGAGATCATGGTCAGGGTGCGTCAGATACGCAGTATTTT. This codes for CATSRDHGQGASDTQYF.

The chain combines TRBV5-1 with TRBJ2-7; D possibly corresponds to TRBD1 (5 bases). Germline values: CDR1 SGHRS, CDR2 YFSETQ. V lost 0 bases, J lost 9 bases, and 16 bases lay in between. This CDR3 has 14 residues. The CDR3 region is CASSLDQGPFGQYF. In DNA form, the CDR3 reads TGCGCCAGCAGCTTGGACCAGGGCCCCTTTGGGCAGTACTTC.

This chain uses TRBV20-1 with TRBJ1-3; D gene uncertain. Germline assignment: CDR1 DFQATT and CDR2 SNEGSKA (reference sequence). CDR3 length: 11 amino acids. CDR3 loop: CSPLSGNTIYF. The CDR3 coding sequence is TGCAGCCCCTTGAGCGGGAACACCATATATTTT.

V and J are TRBV6-5 and TRBJ2-7, with TRBD2 matching over 9 bases. This CDR3 has 16 amino acids. Per germline, CDR1 MNHEY and CDR2 SVGAGI. V dropped 0 bases and J dropped 2; count of bases not matched to a gene: 5. The CDR3 loop is CASSYSLAGRTYEQYV. As DNA, the CDR3 is TGTGCCAGCAGTTACTCCCTAGCGGGGCGAACCTACGAGCAGTACGTC.

The genes are TRBV5-1 and TRBJ2-1; perhaps TRBD1 as D (6 bases). Between the trimmed V and J ends, which lost 4 bases and 0 bases, there was a span of 11 bases. CDR3 length: 15 amino acids. Germline assignment: CDR1 SGHRS and CDR2 YFSETQ. CDR3: CASSTDRSSYNEQFF. In DNA, the CDR3 is TGCGCCAGCAGCACTGACAGGAGCTCCTACAATGAGCAGTTCTTC. Based on the CDR3 plus reference TRBV5-1 and TRBJ2-1, the full variable domain is KAGVTQTPRYLIKTRGQQVTLSCSPISGHRSVSWYQQTPGQGLQFLFEYFSETQRNKGNFPGRFSGRQFSNSRSEMNVSTLELGDSALYLCASSTDRSSYNEQFFGPGTRLTVL.

The chain combines TRBV28 with TRBJ1-2; no definite D call. V lost 6 bases and J 4 bases, leaving 9 bases between the germline ends. The CDR3 covers 12 residues. Germline V CDR1 and CDR2: MDHEN, SYDVKM. The CDR3 bases are TGTGCCAGCAGCACGGTTATCTATGGCTACACCTTC. It yields the protein CASSTVIYGYTF.

This chain connects TRBV6-5 to TRBJ2-7; D not resolved. Trimming cost V 0 bases and J 2 bases, with 14 bases left between them. There are 16 residues in the CDR3. The V gene's germline CDR1 is MNHEY and CDR2 SVGAGI. The CDR3 region is CASSYSFVDTTYEQYF. In nucleotides, the CDR3 is TGTGCCAGCAGTTACTCCTTTGTAGACACCACCTACGAGCAGTACTTC.

The chain carries TRBV29-1 and TRBJ1-2, with 7 bases aligning to TRBD1. The CDR3 totals 15 residues. CDR1 is SQVTM and CDR2 is ANQGSEA in the germline V gene. V lost 3 bases to trimming and J lost 6 bases; unmatched junction nucleotides: 13. This CDR3 is CSVERVYRGSDGYTF. The CDR3 DNA is TGCAGCGTTGAGAGAGTATACAGGGGATCCGATGGCTACACCTTC. Full variable domain (rest looked up from reference TRBV29-1 and TRBJ1-2): SAVISQKPSRDICQRGTSLTIQCQVDSQVTMMFWYRQQPGQSLTLIATANQGSEATYESGFVIDKFPISRPNLTFSTLTVSNMSPEDSSIYLCSVERVYRGSDGYTFGSGTRLTVV.